This T cell receptor beta chain was sequenced during a study of shared clonotypes between healthy human individuals. Study outcomes and limitations: The genetic and exposure-history diversity represented was limited by few donors.

The CDR3 is 15 residues long. Germline CDR1 and CDR2: LGHNA and YNFKEQ. V lost 3 bases to trimming and J lost 1 base, with 9 bases between them. The protocol was immunoSEQ multiplex PCR, while the TCRdb copy is restricted to in-frame clones and leaves out a portion. The table shows about 560,000 clones, with around three quarters occurring only once. Turning to this clone: Its antigen is still unknown. A clone one base away is much larger, so this may be a read error.

The sample taken for sequencing was PBMCs. This sequence originates from a woman aged 40 to 55 in good health. Some clones in this sample may be carry-over from other donors' samples. The chain employs TRBV4-2 and TRBJ2-2; a weak D match, TRBD2 (5 bases). In DNA, the CDR3 is TGTGCCAGCAGCCAGGTCAGCGGGAACACCGGGGAGCTGTTTTTT. The encoded protein is CASSQVSGNTGELFF.